Below are 31 T cell receptor beta chains sequenced from a single sample in a study of control samples from healthy donors and cancer patients. The method was immunoSEQ multiplex PCR; TCRdb's version includes in-frame clones alone and lacks a portion of them. The sample lists approximately 110,000 clones; under 90% were seen once. What was sequenced was blood. The receptor source for this set is a woman aged 50 to 60 in good health.

In its sample, this clone was seen a few times. The chain joins TRBV11-2 to TRBJ1-5; tentatively, D is TRBD1 (6 bases). There are 15 residues in the CDR3. The V end was cut by 3 bases, the J end by 8 bases, with 17 bases between. From germline, CDR1 is SGHAT and CDR2 FQNNGV. CDR3 coding DNA: TGTGCCAGCAGCTTGTCTTCTGTCAGGGGCAAGCCCCAGCATTTT. This sequence encodes CASSLSSVRGKPQHF.

The rearrangement links TRBV6-5 to TRBJ1-1; perhaps TRBD1 as D (6 bases). The CDR3 runs to 13 residues. Trimming removed 0 bases from V and 8 bases from J, with 10 bases in between. The germline CDR1 and CDR2 sequences are MNHEY and SVGAGI. CDR3: CASSYSGAGEAFF. The CDR3 DNA sequence: TGTGCCAGCAGTTACTCGGGGGCGGGGGAAGCTTTCTTT.

This sequence joins TRBV7-3 and TRBJ2-7, with 9 nucleotides matching TRBD1. The CDR3 covers 14 residues. The germline CDR1 and CDR2 sequences are SGHTA and FQGTGA. The ends lost 5 bases at V and 2 bases at J; junction bases unmatched: 4. This CDR3 reads CASSATGGAYEQYF. CDR3 coding DNA: TGTGCCAGCAGCGCCACAGGGGGCGCCTACGAGCAGTACTTC.

This chain joins TRBV11-2 and TRBJ1-5; maybe TRBD1 (6 bases). V was cut by 2 bases and J by 2 bases, with 16 bases left in between. Germline CDR1 and CDR2: SGHAT and FQNNGV. This CDR3 is 17 amino acids long. The CDR3 spells CASSLSSGGAGNQPQHF. CDR3 sequence (DNA): TGTGCCAGCAGCTTAAGTTCTGGGGGCGCGGGCAATCAGCCCCAGCATTTT.

V is TRBV7-3 and J is TRBJ2-3, with D perhaps assigned TRBD1 or TRBD2 (5 bases each). The V gene lost 4 bases and the J gene lost 6 bases, with 11 bases spanning the gap. In germline, CDR1 is SGHTA, CDR2 FQGTGA. This CDR3 spans 13 amino acids. The CDR3 loop reads CASSSDWGDTQYF. In DNA form, the CDR3 reads TGTGCCAGCAGCTCGGATTGGGGGGATACGCAGTATTTT.

This chain joins TRBV14 and TRBJ1-2, with D possibly matching TRBD1 (5 bases). Germline V gene data show CDR1 as SGHDN and CDR2 as FVKESK. The CDR3 consists of 13 residues. Deletions cut 0 bases from V and 6 bases from J, with 8 bases between. The CDR3 region is CASSQEWGNGYTF. In nucleotides, the CDR3 is TGTGCCAGCAGCCAAGAGTGGGGGAATGGCTACACCTTC.

The rearrangement joins TRBV12-3 or TRBV12-4 to TRBJ2-1; 10 nucleotides agree with TRBD2. The CDR3 covers 13 residues. After removal of 7 bases from V and 6 bases from J, the junction contained 3 bases not matched to a gene. In nucleotides, the CDR3 is TGTGCCAGCAAGAGCGGGGGGGTCAATGAGCAGTTCTTC. It translates to CASKSGGVNEQFF.

As concerns this clone: The junction does not match germline at one end; this may be a read error. V and J are TRBV11-2 and TRBJ1-3, with D possibly matching TRBD1 (5 bases). The CDR3 length is 13 residues. CDR1 SGHAT and CDR2 FQNNGV come from the germline V gene. CDR3 amino acids: CDSSRTGENTIYF. CDR3 DNA sequence: TGTGACAGCAGCCGAACGGGGGAAAACACCATATATTTT.

This clone is a singleton in its sample. This chain links TRBV29-1 with TRBJ2-3, with D hard to call. CDR3 length equals 14 residues. Germline V CDR1 and CDR2: SQVTM, ANQGSEA. V was cut by 3 bases and J by 1 base, with 11 bases left in between. In DNA form, the CDR3 reads TGCAGCGTTGACCGGGCCTCCGGCACAGATACGCAGTATTTT. The encoded protein is CSVDRASGTDTQYF.

The rearrangement joins TRBV7-2 to TRBJ1-4; D is undetermined. Per germline, CDR1 SGHTA and CDR2 FQGNSA. The length of the CDR3 is 16 residues. V was cut by 6 bases and J by 0 bases, with 14 bases left in between. CDR3 sequence (DNA): TGTGCCAGCAGATCCAATGTCGGGACAACTAATGAAAAACTGTTTTTT. Translated, it gives CASRSNVGTTNEKLFF. Looking up the rest from reference TRBV7-2 and TRBJ1-4 gives the full variable domain: GAGVSQSPSNKVTEKGKDVELRCDPISGHTALYWYRQSLGQGLEFLIYFQGNSAPDKSGLPSDRFSAERTGGSVSTLTIQRTQQEDSAVYLCASRSNVGTTNEKLFFGSGTQLSVL.

This chain connects TRBV27 to TRBJ1-6; no firm D call. V lost 5 bases and J lost 6, with 14 bases in between. This CDR3 is built from 15 residues. Germline V gene lookup returns CDR1 MNHEY and CDR2 SMNVEV (reference sequence). CDR3 region: CASSPLAGLNSPLHF. The CDR3, as DNA: TGTGCCAGCAGTCCCCTCGCAGGCCTTAATTCACCCCTCCACTTT.

The V gene is TRBV9, the J gene TRBJ1-1; 12 nucleotides line up with TRBD1. CDR3 length: 18 amino acids. J lost 0 bases, V lost 0 bases, and 6 bases had no gene match. Germline V lookup: CDR1 SGDLS, CDR2 YYNGEE. This CDR3 is CASSVASGQGALNTEAFF. CDR3 bases: TGTGCCAGCAGCGTAGCTTCGGGACAGGGGGCTTTGAACACTGAAGCTTTCTTT.

A few counts support this clone. The rearrangement uses TRBV6-2 or TRBV6-3 and TRBJ1-6, with D possibly matching TRBD1 (5 bases). CDR1 is MNHEY, CDR2 SVGEGT, per germline. With 2 bases removed from V and 9 bases from J, the gap between germline ends came to 11 bases. CDR3 length equals 14 residues. The chain's CDR3 is CASSYPGSGSPLHF. In DNA form, the CDR3 reads TGTGCCAGCAGTTACCCAGGGAGCGGTTCACCCCTCCACTTT.

This chain links TRBV11-3 with TRBJ1-1; maybe TRBD1 (5 bases). Per germline, CDR1 SGHNT and CDR2 YENEEA. The CDR3 is made up of 15 amino acids. The V and J ends lost 0 bases and 3 bases respectively, with 11 bases between them. The CDR3 sequence is CASSLEGGRYTEAFF. The DNA of the CDR3 is TGTGCCAGCAGCTTAGAGGGGGGTAGATACACTGAAGCTTTCTTT.

This chain uses TRBV29-1 with TRBJ2-5, with TRBD1 matching 11 bases. Germline trimming cut 7 bases from V and 2 bases from J; bases unmatched to any gene: 6. This CDR3 comprises 14 residues. Looked up from germline, CDR1 is SQVTM and CDR2 is ANQGSEA. CDR3 sequence reads: CSAGGQGVQETQYF. CDR3 DNA: TGCAGCGCCGGGGGACAGGGGGTTCAAGAGACCCAGTACTTC.

The rearrangement links TRBV5-4 to TRBJ1-6, with D uncertain. Germline CDR1 SGHNT, CDR2 YYREEE (reference sequence). The CDR3 sequence is 14 residues long. The V gene lost 0 bases and the J gene lost 6 bases, with 7 bases spanning the gap. DNA for the CDR3: TGTGCCAGCAGCTTGGAACCGACTAATTCACCCCTCCACTTT. Translated: CASSLEPTNSPLHF.

The chain couples TRBV9 to TRBJ2-1; TRBD2 agrees at 10 bases. Per the germline V gene, CDR1 is SGDLS and CDR2 is YYNGEE. V shed 0 bases and J 8 bases; nucleotides not matched to a gene: 5. The CDR3 is 15 residues long. The CDR3 DNA reads as TGTGCCAGCAGCGTAGTAGCGGGAGGCCCCCATGAGCAGTTCTTC. Translation gives CASSVVAGGPHEQFF.

This rearrangement joins TRBV28 to TRBJ1-5; D uncertain. There are 12 residues in the CDR3. Germline lookup yields CDR1 MDHEN and CDR2 SYDVKM. Between the trimmed V and J ends, which lost 8 bases and 6 bases, there was a span of 11 bases. In DNA form, the CDR3 reads TGTGCCAGCGCTGTAGTACGTCAGCCCCAGCATTTT. Amino acid sequence: CASAVVRQPQHF.

The CDR3 here is CASSPLQGFNQPQHF. CDR3 DNA sequence: TGTGCCAGCAGCCCATTACAGGGATTCAATCAGCCCCAGCATTTT. This chain joins TRBV7-6 and TRBJ1-5; perhaps TRBD1 as D (6 bases). Germline-derived CDR1 and CDR2 are SGHVS and FNYEAQ. Trimming took 5 bases from V and 3 from J, leaving 14 bases between them. The CDR3 has 15 amino acids.

This chain connects TRBV18 to TRBJ1-6; 9 bases agree with TRBD1. Germline V CDR1 and CDR2: KGHSH, LQKENI. The V segment lost 2 bases and the J segment 7 bases; nucleotides outside the gene matches: 6. The length of the CDR3 is 16 residues. The CDR3 loop is CASSPAGTGWNSPLHF. CDR3 nucleotide sequence: TGTGCCAGCTCACCAGCCGGGACAGGGTGGAATTCACCCCTCCACTTT. Filled out from reference TRBV18 and TRBJ1-6, the complete variable domain reads NAGVMQNPRHLVRRRGQEARLRCSPMKGHSHVYWYRQLPEEGLKFMVYLQKENIIDESGMPKERFSAEFPKEGPSILRIQQVVRGDSAAYFCASSPAGTGWNSPLHFGNGTRLTVT.

The J gene is TRBJ2-2, the V gene TRBV7-9; 7 bases line up with TRBD2. The CDR3 runs to 15 residues. J gave up 5 bases and V 1 base, and 4 bases lay outside the gene matches. Germline-derived CDR1 and CDR2 are SEHNR and FQNEAQ (reference sequence). CDR3 nucleotides: TGTGCCAGCAGCTTAGGGCTAGCGGAGACCGGGGAGCTGTTTTTT. Translating it yields CASSLGLAETGELFF.

DNA for the CDR3: TGTGCCAGCAGCCAAGAGATGGGGCGCTACAATGAGCAGTTCTTC. Protein product: CASSQEMGRYNEQFF. The chain employs TRBV14 and TRBJ2-1, with D tentatively TRBD1 (5 bases). V shed 0 bases and J shed 3 bases, with 9 bases lying between them. This CDR3 is built from 15 residues. Per germline, CDR1 SGHDN and CDR2 FVKESK.

V usage is TRBV5-1 and J usage is TRBJ2-1; 7 bases match TRBD2. Unmatched junction bases numbered 5, after V lost 0 bases and J lost 2 bases. This CDR3 has 16 amino acids. The germline CDR1 and CDR2 sequences are SGHRS and YFSETQ. The CDR3 is CASSLVAGVPYNEQFF. The CDR3 DNA sequence: TGCGCCAGCAGCTTGGTTGCGGGGGTCCCCTACAATGAGCAGTTCTTC.

V is TRBV15 and J is TRBJ1-1; TRBD1 is a possible D gene (5 bases). V lost 0 bases and J 5 bases, leaving 13 bases between the germline ends. Germline CDR1 LNHNV, CDR2 YYDKDF (reference sequence). The CDR3 extends over 15 amino acids. CDR3 sequence (DNA): TGTGCCACCAGCAGAGATGGGAGGGGAGTTACTGAAGCTTTCTTT. Protein: CATSRDGRGVTEAFF.

This rearrangement joins TRBV7-2 to TRBJ1-1, with D possibly TRBD1 on 5 matching bases. The CDR3 is 14 amino acids. Trimming stripped 2 bases from V and 3 bases from J, with 10 bases between. The germline CDR1 and CDR2 sequences are SGHTA and FQGNSA. In nucleotides, the CDR3 is TGTGCCAGCAGCTTAAGGGGAAGGGACACTGAAGCTTTCTTT. It codes for CASSLRGRDTEAFF.

This chain joins TRBV6-6 and TRBJ2-7, with TRBD1 matching 8 bases. The end of the DNA fits TRBJ2-4 better, so the J call may be wrong. CDR1 is MNHNY and CDR2 is SVGAGI in the germline V gene (reference sequence). CDR3 length: 12 amino acids. CDR3 nucleotide sequence: TGTGCCAGCAGCCAAGGACAGGGCATTCAGTACTTC. Amino acids: CASSQGQGIQYF.

J is TRBJ2-5 and V is TRBV18; possible D gene TRBD2, 6 bases. Germline assignment: CDR1 KGHSH and CDR2 LQKENI. V was pared by 5 bases and J by 1 base, with 11 bases between. CDR3 length equals 14 residues. CDR3 coding DNA: TGTGCCAGCTCAGTCAACGGGGGCCAAGAGACCCAGTACTTC. Protein sequence: CASSVNGGQETQYF.

The chain links TRBV5-1 to TRBJ2-3, with D perhaps assigned TRBD1 or TRBD2 (6 bases each). The germline CDR1 and CDR2 sequences are SGHRS and YFSETQ. The CDR3 is made up of 13 amino acids. V was cut by 4 bases and J by 4 bases, with 10 bases left in between. CDR3 bases: TGCGCCAGCAGCCGGGGGCTGGCAGATACGCAGTATTTT. Translating it yields CASSRGLADTQYF.

This clone appeared a single time. This sequence joins TRBV6-2 or TRBV6-3 and TRBJ1-1; D is ambiguous. The CDR3 sequence is 13 residues long. V lost 5 bases and J lost 1, with 8 bases in between. CDR1 is MNHEY, CDR2 SVGEGT, per germline. The CDR3 reads CASSISTNTEAFF. The CDR3, as DNA: TGTGCCAGCAGTATATCAACGAACACTGAAGCTTTCTTT.

The chain carries TRBV5-4 and TRBJ2-5; perhaps TRBD2 as D (5 bases). Per germline, CDR1 SGHNT and CDR2 YYREEE (reference sequence). The CDR3 is made up of 16 amino acids. Trimming took 3 bases from V and 4 from J, leaving 19 bases between them. The CDR3 here is CASSSHSGIRGETQYF. Written as DNA, the CDR3 is TGTGCCAGCAGCTCTCACTCCGGGATTCGAGGAGAGACCCAGTACTTC.

The V and J genes are TRBV7-3 and TRBJ1-6; D gene uncertain. Germline loops: CDR1 SGHTA, CDR2 FQGTGA. V was trimmed by 4 bases and J by 16 bases, leaving 17 bases between them. This CDR3 has 13 residues. The CDR3 coding sequence is TGTGCCAGCAGCTCCACGGCAGGACTGAAGCTCCACTTT. Translating gives CASSSTAGLKLHF.